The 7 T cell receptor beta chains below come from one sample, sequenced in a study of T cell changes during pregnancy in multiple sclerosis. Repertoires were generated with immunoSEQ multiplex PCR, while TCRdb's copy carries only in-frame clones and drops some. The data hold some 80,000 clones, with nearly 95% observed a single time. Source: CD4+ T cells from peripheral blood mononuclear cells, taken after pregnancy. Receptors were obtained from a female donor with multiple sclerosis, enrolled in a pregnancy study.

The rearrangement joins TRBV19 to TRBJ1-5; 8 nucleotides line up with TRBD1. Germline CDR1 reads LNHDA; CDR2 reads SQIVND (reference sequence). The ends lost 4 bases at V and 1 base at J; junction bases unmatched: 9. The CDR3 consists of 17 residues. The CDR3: CASSRGFGQGSNQPQHF. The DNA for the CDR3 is TGTGCCAGTAGTAGGGGTTTTGGACAGGGAAGCAATCAGCCCCAGCATTTT.

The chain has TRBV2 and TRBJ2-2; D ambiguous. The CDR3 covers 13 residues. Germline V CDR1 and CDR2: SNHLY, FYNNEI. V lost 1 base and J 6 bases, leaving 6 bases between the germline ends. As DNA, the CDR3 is TGTGCCAGCAGTGAAGAGCGCCCCGGGGAGCTGTTTTTT. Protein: CASSEERPGELFF.

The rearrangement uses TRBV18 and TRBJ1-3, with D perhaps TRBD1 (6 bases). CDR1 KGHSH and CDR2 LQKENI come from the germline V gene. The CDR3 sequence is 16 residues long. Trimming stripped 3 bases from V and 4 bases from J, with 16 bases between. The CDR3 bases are TGTGCCAGCTCACCCCCCTCACACAGGGCCGGAAACACCATATATTTT. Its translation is CASSPPSHRAGNTIYF.

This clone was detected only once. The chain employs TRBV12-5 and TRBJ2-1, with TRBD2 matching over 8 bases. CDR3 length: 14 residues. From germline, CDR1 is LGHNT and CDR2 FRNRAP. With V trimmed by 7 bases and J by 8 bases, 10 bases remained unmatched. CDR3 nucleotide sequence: TGTGCTAGTGCCCGGGAGGGCGGCAGGGATGAGCAGTTCTTC. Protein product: CASAREGGRDEQFF. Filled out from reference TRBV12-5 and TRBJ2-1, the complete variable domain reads DARVTQTPRHKVTEMGQEVTMRCQPILGHNTVFWYRQTMMQGLELLAYFRNRAPLDDSGMPKDRFSAEMPDATLATLKIQPSEPRDSAVYFCASAREGGRDEQFFGPGTRLTVL.

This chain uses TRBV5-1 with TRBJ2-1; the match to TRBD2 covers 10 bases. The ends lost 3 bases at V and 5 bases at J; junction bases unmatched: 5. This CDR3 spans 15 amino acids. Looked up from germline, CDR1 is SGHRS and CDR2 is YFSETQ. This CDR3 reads CASSSGLAENNEQFF. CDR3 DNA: TGCGCCAGCAGCTCCGGACTAGCGGAGAACAATGAGCAGTTCTTC.

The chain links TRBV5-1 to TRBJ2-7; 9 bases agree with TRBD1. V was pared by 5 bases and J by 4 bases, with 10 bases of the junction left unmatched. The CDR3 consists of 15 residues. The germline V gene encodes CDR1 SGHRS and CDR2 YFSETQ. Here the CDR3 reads CASSSSGTGPYEQYF. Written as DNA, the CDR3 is TGCGCCAGCAGTTCCTCCGGGACAGGGCCTTACGAGCAGTACTTC.

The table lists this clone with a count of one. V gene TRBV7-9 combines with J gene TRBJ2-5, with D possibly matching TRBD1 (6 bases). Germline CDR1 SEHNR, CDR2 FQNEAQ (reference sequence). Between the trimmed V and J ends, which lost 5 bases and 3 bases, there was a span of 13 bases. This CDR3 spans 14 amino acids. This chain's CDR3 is CASSRGQKEETQYF. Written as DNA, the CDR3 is TGTGCCAGCAGCCGAGGACAGAAAGAAGAGACCCAGTACTTC.